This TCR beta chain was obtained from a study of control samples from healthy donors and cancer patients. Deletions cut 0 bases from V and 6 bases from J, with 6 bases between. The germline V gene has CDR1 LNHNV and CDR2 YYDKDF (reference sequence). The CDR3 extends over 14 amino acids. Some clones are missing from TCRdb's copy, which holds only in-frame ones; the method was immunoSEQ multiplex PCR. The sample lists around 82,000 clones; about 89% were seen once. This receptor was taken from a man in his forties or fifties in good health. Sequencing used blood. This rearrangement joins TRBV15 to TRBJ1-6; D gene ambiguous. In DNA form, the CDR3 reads TGTGCCACCAGCAGAGATCGGGGTAATTCACCCCTCCACTTT. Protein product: CATSRDRGNSPLHF.